This T cell receptor beta chain was observed in a study of blood T cell repertoires in COVID-19. Overall study context: There were acute and convalescent COVID-19 samples, and they came from the United States, Italy and Spain.

The CDR3 runs 11 residues. The germline V gene encodes CDR1 SNHLY and CDR2 FYNNEI. Trimming stripped 8 bases from V and 1 base from J, with 6 bases between. Original processing notes: Nucleated cell number was recorded as an estimate derived from reference gene primer amplification. This table comes from immunoSEQ multiplex PCR, and its TCRdb copy is limited to in-frame clones, with some not included. Clone size and V and J calls were adopted from that table, with D and trimming inferred from the DNA. Of approximately 260,000 clones listed, 80% to 85% are singletons. This TCR came from a man aged 45 to 65 who had recovered from COVID-19. V gene TRBV2 combines with J gene TRBJ2-7; tentative D call: TRBD1 (6 bases). Sample: PBMCs or T cells enriched from blood (not recorded which). The CDR3 DNA reads as TGTGCCAGCGACAGGTCCTACGAGCAGTACTTC. It encodes CASDRSYEQYF.